This T cell receptor beta chain is drawn from a study of long-term antiretroviral therapy in people with HIV. Looking at the study overall: The 2015 immediate-ART recommendation was preceded by the earliest samples by about a decade.

This clone was seen a single time. Version v3.0 of the immunoSEQ assay ran at survey level. Here immunoSEQ multiplex PCR was the method, and the copy in TCRdb shows in-frame clones only, minus some. The sample shows about 14,000 clones, around 80% of them seen only once. The CDR3 is 16 residues long. Germline values: CDR1 SGHKS, CDR2 YYEKEE (reference sequence). With 0 bases removed from V and 1 base from J, the gap between germline ends came to 12 bases. This TCR was recovered from a man between 40 and 49 years old with HIV. This sample comprised unsorted PBMCs, obtained 1.3 years before starting antiretroviral therapy. The chain joins TRBV5-5 to TRBJ2-3; D is ambiguous. CDR3 amino acids: CASSLAPGWGTDTQYF. CDR3 coding DNA: TGTGCCAGCAGCTTGGCCCCGGGTTGGGGCACAGATACGCAGTATTTT.